The 10 T cell receptor beta chains reported below all come from one sample, sequenced in a study of blood T cell repertoires in COVID-19. This table comes from immunoSEQ multiplex PCR, and its TCRdb copy is limited to in-frame clones, with some not included. The sample includes about 300,000 clones, more than 70% of them seen just once. Input material: peripheral blood. The receptor source for this set is a woman aged 25 to 39 who had recovered from COVID-19.

This sequence joins TRBV7-3 and TRBJ1-1, with 7 bases aligning to TRBD1. V was clipped by 4 bases and J by 0 bases; unmatched bases: 5. The CDR3 contains 15 residues. Germline V gene sequence: CDR1 SGHTA, CDR2 FQGTGA. The CDR3 protein is CASSSGTVMNTEAFF. CDR3 DNA: TGTGCCAGCAGCTCGGGGACAGTCATGAACACTGAAGCTTTCTTT.

The genes are TRBV4-3 and TRBJ2-2, with 8 bases aligning to TRBD2. V was pared by 1 base and J by 4 bases, with 5 bases of the junction left unmatched. Germline assignment: CDR1 LGHNA and CDR2 YSLEER. The CDR3 runs 16 residues. CDR3 sequence (DNA): TGCGCCAGCAGCCAAGGTACTAGCGGTTCCACCGGGGAGCTGTTTTTT. Protein sequence: CASSQGTSGSTGELFF.

The chain couples TRBV6-5 to TRBJ1-1; D gene unclear. CDR3 length: 12 residues. V lost 0 bases, J lost 7 bases, and 6 bases lay in between. Germline lookup yields CDR1 MNHEY and CDR2 SVGAGI. CDR3 nucleotides: TGTGCCAGCAGTTACTCAGCCGGTGAAGCTTTCTTT. This codes for CASSYSAGEAFF.

This chain uses TRBV5-1 with TRBJ2-7, with 9 bases matching TRBD1. The ends lost 2 bases at V and 7 bases at J; junction bases unmatched: 13. In germline, CDR1 is SGHRS, CDR2 YFSETQ. This CDR3 region has 16 residues. The CDR3 DNA reads as TGCGCCAGCAGCTTCCATATGGGGACAGGGCTCCGGGAGCAGTACTTC. This gives the protein CASSFHMGTGLREQYF.

V and J are TRBV27 and TRBJ1-5, with TRBD1 as a possible D gene (5 bases). The CDR3 loop spans 14 amino acids. The germline V gene has CDR1 MNHEY and CDR2 SMNVEV (reference sequence). The ends were cut back, 2 bases at V and 3 bases at J, with 8 bases in the middle. Here the CDR3 reads CASSLGGINQPQHF. The CDR3, as DNA: TGTGCCAGCAGTTTAGGGGGGATCAATCAGCCCCAGCATTTT.

The chain uses TRBV19 and TRBJ2-7; a possible D gene is TRBD2 (5 bases). The CDR3 length is 14 residues. From germline, CDR1 is LNHDA and CDR2 SQIVND (reference sequence). V lost 3 bases to trimming and J lost 5 bases, with 14 bases between them. The CDR3 region has the DNA TGTGCCAGTAGTATGGGTCGCACCGGGGACGAGCAGTACTTC. It is translated as CASSMGRTGDEQYF.

This rearrangement joins TRBV7-3 to TRBJ2-1; D call uncertain. Trimming shortened V by 1 base and J by 0 bases, and 13 bases separated the two germline ends. Germline V gene sequence: CDR1 SGHTA, CDR2 FQGTGA. The CDR3 extends over 17 amino acids. The CDR3: CASSLMSHAGSYNEQFF. CDR3 nucleotides: TGTGCCAGCAGCTTAATGAGTCACGCTGGCTCCTACAATGAGCAGTTCTTC. The whole variable domain, remainder taken from reference TRBV7-3 and TRBJ2-1, is GAGVSQTPSNKVTEKGKYVELRCDPISGHTALYWYRQSLGQGPEFLIYFQGTGAADDSGLPNDRFFAVRPEGSVSTLKIQRTERGDSAVYLCASSLMSHAGSYNEQFFGPGTRLTVL.

The genes are TRBV25-1 and TRBJ1-1; 7 bases are a match to TRBD1. The CDR3 is made up of 15 amino acids. Germline V gene lookup returns CDR1 MGHDK and CDR2 SYGVNS. V was pared by 3 bases and J by 1 base, with 5 bases of the junction left unmatched. The CDR3 nucleotides read TGTGCCAGCAGTGAGACAGGGTCGCGGAACACTGAAGCTTTCTTT. This translates into CASSETGSRNTEAFF. Using reference TRBV25-1 and TRBJ1-1 for the parts outside the CDR3, the full variable domain is EADIYQTPRYLVIGTGKKITLECSQTMGHDKMYWYQQDPGMELHLIHYSYGVNSTEKGDLSSESTVSRIRTEHFPLTLESARPSHTSQYLCASSETGSRNTEAFFGQGTRLTVV.

V usage is TRBV6-5 and J usage is TRBJ2-1, with D possibly being TRBD2 (5 bases). Trimming cost V 10 bases and J 14 bases, with 15 bases left between them. CDR1 MNHEY and CDR2 SVGAGI come from the germline V gene. The CDR3 consists of 10 residues. The CDR3 region is CATPLAGEFF. The CDR3 DNA follows: TGTGCCACCCCGTTGGCCGGGGAGTTCTTC.

The V gene is TRBV5-1, the J gene TRBJ1-6; weak D call: TRBD1 (5 bases). CDR1 is SGHRS and CDR2 is YFSETQ in the germline V gene. The CDR3 runs 14 residues. The germline V and J ends were trimmed by 0 bases and 7 bases, with 8 bases remaining between them. Written as DNA, the CDR3 is TGCGCCAGCAGCTTGGGACAGACCAATTCACCCCTCCACTTT. Its translation: CASSLGQTNSPLHF. The whole variable domain, remainder taken from reference TRBV5-1 and TRBJ1-6, is KAGVTQTPRYLIKTRGQQVTLSCSPISGHRSVSWYQQTPGQGLQFLFEYFSETQRNKGNFPGRFSGRQFSNSRSEMNVSTLELGDSALYLCASSLGQTNSPLHFGNGTRLTVT.